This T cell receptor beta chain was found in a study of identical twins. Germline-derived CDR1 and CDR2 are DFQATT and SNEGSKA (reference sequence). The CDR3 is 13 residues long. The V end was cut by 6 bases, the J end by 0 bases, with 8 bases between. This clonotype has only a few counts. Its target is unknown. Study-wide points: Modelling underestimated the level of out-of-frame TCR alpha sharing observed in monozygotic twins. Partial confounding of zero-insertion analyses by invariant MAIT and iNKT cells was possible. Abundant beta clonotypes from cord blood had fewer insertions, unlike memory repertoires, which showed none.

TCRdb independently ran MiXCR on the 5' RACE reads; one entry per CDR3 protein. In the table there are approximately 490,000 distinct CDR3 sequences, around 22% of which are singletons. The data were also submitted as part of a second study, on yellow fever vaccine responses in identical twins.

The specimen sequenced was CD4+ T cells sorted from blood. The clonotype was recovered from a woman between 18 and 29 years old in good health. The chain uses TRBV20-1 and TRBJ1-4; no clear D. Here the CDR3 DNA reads TGCAGTGCCAAACCTGCAACTAATGAAAAACTGTTTTTT. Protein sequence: CSAKPATNEKLFF.